The 16 T cell receptor beta chains reported below all come from one sample, sequenced in a study of control samples from healthy donors and cancer patients (dated by TCRdb to the early 2020s). Library generation was performed with the immunoSEQ multiplex PCR assay. The table was pulled from immuneACCESS by TCRdb, which kept in-frame rearrangements only. Such tables lose some clones; where checked, under half of the loss comes from unresolved V genes, and the rest has no known cause. In this sample the table shows some 150,000 clones, around 92% of which occur a single time. The ten largest clonotypes hold approximately 3.2% of the sample. Sequenced sample: blood. The receptors come from a man aged 25-45 years in good health.

The rearrangement uses TRBV3-1 (or the pseudogene TRBV3-2) and TRBJ1-1, with a weak D call TRBD1 (5 bases). The germline V and J ends were trimmed by 5 bases and 5 bases, with 15 bases remaining between them. Germline assignment: CDR1 LGHDT and CDR2 YNNKEL (reference sequence). The CDR3 runs 14 residues. CDR3 DNA sequence: TGTGCCAGCAGCGGGGGGGGAGTGATGACTGAAGCTTTCTTT. Protein: CASSGGGVMTEAFF.

This rearrangement joins TRBV6-1 to TRBJ1-6; D perhaps matches TRBD1 (5 bases). Per germline, CDR1 MNHNS and CDR2 SASEGT. V lost 3 bases and J lost 14, with 29 bases in between. The length of the CDR3 is 18 residues. CDR3 DNA: TGTGCCAGCAGTGAGGGGTTTGTGAGGACACCAGGTTCGGGGGCCCTCCACTTT. Protein: CASSEGFVRTPGSGALHF.

This chain links TRBV27 with TRBJ1-2, with TRBD1 matching 7 bases. J lost 4 bases, V lost 2 bases, and 4 bases had no gene match. Germline V gene sequence: CDR1 MNHEY, CDR2 SMNVEV (reference sequence). The CDR3 has 14 amino acids. The CDR3 sequence is CASSLQGDSYGYTF. For the CDR3, the DNA is TGTGCCAGCAGTTTACAGGGGGACAGCTATGGCTACACCTTC.

The chain joins TRBV29-1 to TRBJ2-1; TRBD1 might be the D (5 bases). Trimming shortened V by 1 base and J by 7 bases, and 14 bases separated the two germline ends. The CDR3 loop spans 14 amino acids. The germline gives CDR1 SQVTM, CDR2 ANQGSEA. The CDR3 region is CSVEGLGAPNEQFF. CDR3 in DNA: TGCAGCGTTGAAGGTTTAGGGGCGCCGAATGAGCAGTTCTTC.

This rearrangement joins TRBV27 to TRBJ1-2; tentatively, D is TRBD1 (6 bases). Germline V CDR1 and CDR2: MNHEY, SMNVEV (reference sequence). This CDR3 has 13 residues. V was shortened by 1 base and J by 7 bases, with 10 bases between the two germline ends. Here the CDR3 reads CASSLYTGFGYTF. CDR3 nucleotides: TGTGCCAGCAGTTTATATACAGGGTTTGGCTACACCTTC.

This rearrangement joins TRBV3-1 (or the pseudogene TRBV3-2) to TRBJ2-3; D uncertain. CDR1 and CDR2 (germline): LGHDT, YNNKEL (reference sequence). This CDR3 has 15 residues. The V end was cut by 1 base, the J end by 1 base, with 9 bases between. The CDR3 sequence is CASSQAAYRTDTQYF. The CDR3 bases are TGTGCCAGCAGCCAAGCCGCTTACCGCACAGATACGCAGTATTTT.

This chain uses TRBV19 with TRBJ1-2, with 7 bases fitting TRBD1. V shed 5 bases and J 1 base; nucleotides not matched to a gene: 10. Germline CDR1 LNHDA, CDR2 SQIVND (reference sequence). The CDR3 totals 16 residues. Here the CDR3 DNA reads TGTGCCAGTAGTGCAGAAGGACAGGAGGGTAACTATGGCTACACCTTC. This codes for CASSAEGQEGNYGYTF.

The gene calls are TRBV30 and TRBJ1-4, with D perhaps matching TRBD1 (6 bases). Germline V CDR1 and CDR2: GTSNPN, SVGIG (reference sequence). The CDR3 loop spans 15 amino acids. Trimming stripped 0 bases from V and 4 bases from J, with 12 bases between. CDR3 region: CAWSVPGDNNEKLFF. DNA for the CDR3: TGTGCCTGGAGTGTACCGGGGGACAATAATGAAAAACTGTTTTTT.

The count of this clone is one. The rearrangement joins TRBV7-9 to TRBJ2-3, with a possible D match to TRBD1 (6 bases). CDR3 length: 16 amino acids. Germline V gives CDR1 SEHNR, CDR2 FQNEAQ (reference sequence). Trimming pared 5 bases from V and 4 bases from J, leaving 19 bases between. The CDR3 DNA sequence: TGTGCCAGCAGCCCGACAGGATTGCTTTCGGCAGATACGCAGTATTTT. Encoded protein: CASSPTGLLSADTQYF.

The chain joins TRBV20-1 to TRBJ2-6, with D hard to call. The V end was cut by 3 bases, the J end by 0 bases, with 6 bases between. The CDR3 is 14 residues long. Per the germline V gene, CDR1 is DFQATT and CDR2 is SNEGSKA (reference sequence). The DNA for the CDR3 is TGCAGTGCTAGTATAACCTCTGGGGCCAACGTCCTGACTTTC. Its protein product is CSASITSGANVLTF.

This chain links TRBV9 with TRBJ2-7; possible D gene TRBD2, 6 bases. The CDR3 spans 13 residues. Germline values: CDR1 SGDLS, CDR2 YYNGEE. The ends were cut back, 1 base at V and 7 bases at J, with 12 bases in the middle. The CDR3 region has the DNA TGTGCCAGCAGCGTAAGGGAGGACGGGGAGCAGTACTTC. Protein product: CASSVREDGEQYF.

The J gene is TRBJ1-2, the V gene TRBV5-4, with unresolved D. CDR1 and CDR2 from the germline V gene are SGHNT and YYREEE (reference sequence). Between the trimmed V and J ends, which lost 4 bases and 4 bases, there was a span of 14 bases. The CDR3 covers 14 residues. CDR3 nucleotide sequence: TGTGCCAGCAGCCAACCGAACCCCCCCTATGGCTACACCTTC. Protein product: CASSQPNPPYGYTF.

The chain has TRBV27 and TRBJ2-1; D uncertain. This CDR3 contains 14 residues. Germline assignment: CDR1 MNHEY and CDR2 SMNVEV (reference sequence). Trimming stripped 6 bases from V and 10 bases from J, with 19 bases between. The CDR3, as DNA: TGTGCCAGCAGGCCTCTGGTGGTCGCCCAAGAGCAGTTCTTC. Amino acid sequence: CASRPLVVAQEQFF.

To note about this clone: Other DNA sequences in the sample encode the same CDR3. The J gene is TRBJ1-2, the V gene TRBV5-1; 7 bases are shared with TRBD1. J lost 3 bases, V lost 0 bases, and 2 bases had no gene match. Germline CDR1 reads SGHRS; CDR2 reads YFSETQ. This CDR3 has 14 residues. The DNA of the CDR3 is TGCGCCAGCAGCTTGGACAGGGGCGACTATGGCTACACCTTC. Its translation: CASSLDRGDYGYTF.

This sequence joins TRBV5-1 and TRBJ1-2, with D unclear. CDR1 and CDR2 (germline): SGHRS, YFSETQ. The germline V and J ends were trimmed by 4 bases and 2 bases, with 9 bases remaining between them. CDR3 length: 13 residues. The CDR3 DNA follows: TGCGCCAGCAGCCCCGGATTCAACTATGGCTACACCTTC. This encodes CASSPGFNYGYTF.

This clone was detected only once. The chain employs TRBV2 and TRBJ1-2, with 8 bases matching TRBD1. Germline assignment: CDR1 SNHLY and CDR2 FYNNEI. V shed 2 bases, J shed 6 bases, and the junction held 5 bases outside the gene matches. The CDR3 covers 14 residues. The DNA of the CDR3 is TGTGCCAGCAGTGAAAGACAGGGGTTGGATGGCTACACCTTC. It yields the protein CASSERQGLDGYTF. Full variable domain (missing parts from reference TRBV2 and TRBJ1-2): EPEVTQTPSHQVTQMGQEVILRCVPISNHLYFYWYRQILGQKVEFLVSFYNNEISEKSEIFDDQFSVERPDGSNFTLKIRSTKLEDSAMYFCASSERQGLDGYTFGSGTRLTVV.